These 22 T cell receptor beta chains were all obtained from the same sample, sequenced in a study of T cells expressing NK-cell markers. TCRdb re-called the 5' RACE reads and shows each CDR3 protein once, DNA omitted. This sample's clone table lists 300,000 to 500,000 distinct CDR3 sequences. The sample taken for sequencing was blood T cells: a sorted CD56 or NKG2C T cell subset, CD4+ or CD8+ T cells, or bulk PBMC T cells (not recorded which). All receptors derive from a woman between 50 and 59 years old in good health.

J is TRBJ2-1 and V is TRBV28; TCRdb calls TRBD1, which cannot be checked without DNA. Germline lookup yields CDR1 MDHEN and CDR2 SYDVKM. CDR3 length: 15 residues. The CDR3: CASHRGGSSYNEQFF.

The J gene is TRBJ2-2, the V gene TRBV25-1; TCRdb selects TRBD1, and the lack of DNA leaves this call unchecked. The CDR3 has 13 amino acids. Germline lookup yields CDR1 MGHDK and CDR2 SYGVNS. CDR3 loop: CASSTGTAGELFF. Using reference TRBV25-1 and TRBJ2-2 for the parts outside the CDR3, the full variable domain is EADIYQTPRYLVIGTGKKITLECSQTMGHDKMYWYQQDPGMELHLIHYSYGVNSTEKGDLSSESTVSRIRTEHFPLTLESARPSHTSQYLCASSTGTAGELFFGEGSRLTVL.

The rearrangement links TRBV7-2 to TRBJ2-1; TCRdb indicates TRBD1, and absent DNA this call remains unverified. The length of the CDR3 is 18 residues. CDR1 SGHTA and CDR2 FQGNSA come from the germline V gene. The CDR3 loop is CASSTHPAAGDNLGEQFF.

The V gene is TRBV4-1, the J gene TRBJ2-2. The CDR3 spans 13 residues. Germline CDR1 is MGHRA and CDR2 is YSYEKL. The CDR3 protein is CASSHSPDGELFF.

V and J are TRBV24-1 and TRBJ2-3; TCRdb lists TRBD1, though no DNA is available to test this call. The CDR3 covers 13 residues. Per germline, CDR1 KGHDR and CDR2 SFDVKD. CDR3 protein: CATRPTGLDTQYF.

The chain combines TRBV5-1 with TRBJ2-6; TCRdb proposes TRBD1, but this gene call is untestable without DNA. The germline V gene has CDR1 SGHRS and CDR2 YFSETQ. The CDR3 length is 18 residues. The CDR3 protein is CASRLSGTRNSGANVLTF.

CDR3 amino acids: CSVDPRAPTSTDTQYF. The chain combines TRBV29-1 with TRBJ2-3; with no DNA, the TCRdb D assignment of TRBD1 cannot be verified. CDR3 size: 16 residues. Germline V lookup: CDR1 SQVTM, CDR2 ANQGSEA.

The V and J genes are TRBV30 and TRBJ1-5; there is no DNA to check the TCRdb D call of TRBD1. The CDR3 is 15 amino acids. Looked up from germline, CDR1 is GTSNPN and CDR2 is SVGIG (reference sequence). The chain's CDR3 is CAWSVEVAGDQPQHF.

This chain connects TRBV29-1 to TRBJ2-7; checking the TCRdb D call of TRBD2 is not possible without DNA. CDR1 is SQVTM and CDR2 is ANQGSEA in the germline V gene. This CDR3 region has 14 residues. CDR3 region: CSVAILGRNYEQYF.

The chain joins TRBV7-9 to TRBJ2-3; TCRdb names TRBD1, which stays unverified in the absence of DNA. Germline CDR1 reads SEHNR; CDR2 reads FQNEAQ (reference sequence). The CDR3 totals 16 residues. CDR3: CASSLGPGARTDTQYF.

The V gene is TRBV5-1, the J gene TRBJ1-1; TCRdb picks TRBD1, but there is no DNA to check that call. The germline V gene has CDR1 SGHRS and CDR2 YFSETQ. This CDR3 spans 16 amino acids. The CDR3 sequence is CASSLRGGGLNTEAFF.

The V call is TRBV11-1, the J call TRBJ2-7; TCRdb lists TRBD2, though no DNA is available to test this call. Germline-derived CDR1 and CDR2 are SGHAT and FQDESV (reference sequence). The CDR3 length is 16 residues. The CDR3 is CASSLARTSGGYEQYF.

The rearrangement links TRBV15 to TRBJ1-5. The germline gives CDR1 LNHNV, CDR2 YYDKDF (reference sequence). This CDR3 has 13 amino acids. The CDR3 sequence is CATSPVYAQPQHF. Drawing the rest from reference TRBV15 and TRBJ1-5, the complete variable domain is DAMVIQNPRYQVTQFGKPVTLSCSQTLNHNVMYWYQQKSSQAPKLLFHYYDKDFNNEADTPDNFQSRRPNTSFCFLDIRSPGLGDTAMYLCATSPVYAQPQHFGDGTRLSIL.

The gene calls are TRBV11-3 and TRBJ2-1; TCRdb gives TRBD2 as the D gene, but with no DNA this cannot be confirmed. Germline CDR1 SGHNT, CDR2 YENEEA. This CDR3 contains 15 residues. This chain's CDR3 is CASSPRGLADPEQFF.

V is TRBV20-1 and J is TRBJ2-7. CDR1 is DFQATT, CDR2 SNEGSKA, per germline (reference sequence). The CDR3 is 15 residues long. CDR3 amino acids: CSASGDGQLGYEQYF.

The rearrangement links TRBV7-9 to TRBJ1-4; no DNA is available, so the TRBD1 call from TCRdb remains unchecked. The CDR3 totals 15 residues. In germline, CDR1 is SEHNR, CDR2 FQNEAQ (reference sequence). This CDR3 is CASSYGGRTREKLFF.

The CDR3 here is CASRPDWGTKDTQYF. The V call is TRBV5-1, the J call TRBJ2-3; no DNA is available, so the TRBD2 call from TCRdb remains unchecked. CDR3 length: 15 residues. Germline V CDR1 and CDR2: SGHRS, YFSETQ.

This chain connects TRBV11-2 to TRBJ2-1; TCRdb indicates TRBD1, and absent DNA this call remains unverified. Looked up from germline, CDR1 is SGHAT and CDR2 is FQNNGV. This CDR3 contains 13 residues. CDR3: CASSTLWTPHLFF.

The chain joins TRBV24-1 to TRBJ2-3; TCRdb outputs TRBD1, but without DNA this stays unchecked. Per germline, CDR1 KGHDR and CDR2 SFDVKD. This CDR3 has 13 residues. Here the CDR3 reads CATSDRTVDTQYF.

The gene calls are TRBV12-3 or TRBV12-4 and TRBJ2-7; TCRdb calls TRBD1, which cannot be checked without DNA. This CDR3 has 12 residues. CDR3 residues: CASKADNYEQYF.

This chain's CDR3 is CASSQWLQGDYGYTF. The chain has TRBV3-1 and TRBJ1-2; TCRdb gives TRBD1 as the D gene, but with no DNA this cannot be confirmed. Germline CDR1 and CDR2: LGHDT and YNNKEL (reference sequence). The CDR3 consists of 15 residues.

This chain connects TRBV12-3 or TRBV12-4 to TRBJ2-5. The CDR3 has 14 amino acids. The CDR3: CASKSSGYQETQYF.